One and the same sample provided the 5 T cell receptor beta chains below, sequenced in a study of shared clonotypes between healthy human individuals. Here immunoSEQ multiplex PCR was the method, and the copy in TCRdb shows in-frame clones only, minus some. The table has 2.3 million or so clones, more than 80% seen once; the top ten hold 0.39%. Sequencing was performed on naive CD4+ T cells from PBMCs. The subset denotes: CD45RA+ positively selected. These receptor sequences come from a young man in good health. Some clones in this sample may be carry-over from other donors' samples.

The gene calls are TRBV7-2 and TRBJ2-3; tentative D call: TRBD2 (6 bases). The V end lost 5 bases, the J end lost 3 bases, and 12 bases lay between the germline ends. The CDR3 contains 14 residues. Germline V CDR1 and CDR2: SGHTA, FQGNSA. CDR3 amino acids: CASSRDWMTDTQYF. The CDR3 coding sequence is TGTGCCAGCAGCCGGGACTGGATGACAGATACGCAGTATTTT.

The chain has TRBV15 and TRBJ1-2, with D possibly TRBD1 on 6 matching bases. Trimming removed 0 bases from V and 8 bases from J, with 13 bases in between. The CDR3 is made up of 14 amino acids. Germline V gene data show CDR1 as LNHNV and CDR2 as YYDKDF (reference sequence). The CDR3 DNA reads as TGTGCCACCAGCAGAGAGTCAGGGGTAGGAGGCTACACCTTC. Residues: CATSRESGVGGYTF.

This clone has a single count. The chain combines TRBV25-1 with TRBJ2-7; 7 nucleotides align to TRBD1. Trimming cost V 3 bases and J 2 bases; bases outside gene matches: 10. The CDR3 runs to 16 residues. Germline V gene lookup returns CDR1 MGHDK and CDR2 SYGVNS. The CDR3 sequence is CASSDLRRDSPYEQYF. CDR3 in DNA: TGTGCCAGCAGTGACCTACGCCGGGACAGTCCCTACGAGCAGTACTTC.

This clone was seen only once. This CDR3 reads CASSQGTGGREQFF. CDR3 DNA sequence: TGCGCCAGCAGCCAAGGGACAGGGGGCAGGGAGCAGTTCTTC. The chain uses TRBV4-3 and TRBJ2-1; 11 bases agree with TRBD1. The CDR3 is made up of 14 amino acids. CDR1 LGHNA and CDR2 YSLEER come from the germline V gene. V dropped 1 base and J dropped 10; count of bases not matched to a gene: 3.

This clone was seen just once. The genes are TRBV6-4 and TRBJ2-7; 11 bases are shared with TRBD1. Germline loops: CDR1 MRHNA, CDR2 SNTAGT. V was pared by 1 base and J by 3 bases, with 2 bases of the junction left unmatched. The CDR3 is made up of 15 amino acids. CDR3 DNA: TGTGCCAGCAGTGACTGGGACAGGGGGTTCTACGAGCAGTACTTC. Amino acids: CASSDWDRGFYEQYF.